The entry below describes one TCR beta chain. What it binds is not known. These data are taken from a study of CD8 T cells in ankylosing spondylitis. Study results and caveats: Disease-linked clones, CD8+, were relatively rare in peripheral blood. A TCR beta motif of eight or nine highly homologous variants seemed to mark ankylosing spondylitis blood. Earlier authors reported some of these motif variants in reactive arthritis synovial fluid and blood.

Germline CDR1 is SNHLY and CDR2 is FYNNEI. V lost 8 bases, J lost 5 bases, and 18 bases lay in between. The CDR3 totals 14 residues. A quantitative 5'-RACE method, one with molecular barcodes, was used to make TCR beta libraries. From the 5' RACE reads, TCRdb called clonotypes with MiXCR, one entry per CDR3 protein. The repertoire holds 450,000 or so distinct CDR3 sequences, with more than 25% as singletons. This receptor was taken from a male donor with ankylosing spondylitis. The chain recombines TRBV2 with TRBJ2-5; D perhaps matches TRBD2 (6 bases). Sequenced sample: blood, either unsorted or a sorted T cell fraction (not recorded which). The CDR3 spells CASLGTLILETQYF. The CDR3 DNA reads as TGTGCCAGCCTCGGGACTCTGATTTTGGAGACCCAGTACTTC.